This note documents a single TCR beta chain sequence. These data belong to a study of T cell changes during pregnancy in multiple sclerosis. The method was immunoSEQ multiplex PCR; TCRdb's version includes in-frame clones alone and lacks a portion of them. The sample includes about 100,000 clones, about 92% seen only once; the top ten take about 1.3%. This CDR3 spans 17 amino acids. Germline V gene sequence: CDR1 MDHEN, CDR2 SYDVKM. Trimming stripped 2 bases from V and 0 bases from J, with 11 bases between. Sequenced material: peripheral blood, taken in the second trimester of pregnancy. The chain recombines TRBV28 with TRBJ2-6; tentatively, D is TRBD2 (6 bases). This TCR derives from a female donor with multiple sclerosis, enrolled in a pregnancy study. The CDR3 region has the DNA TGTGCCAGCAGTTTAGGAGGGCTCCACTCTGGGGCCAACGTCCTGACTTTC. Protein sequence: CASSLGGLHSGANVLTF.